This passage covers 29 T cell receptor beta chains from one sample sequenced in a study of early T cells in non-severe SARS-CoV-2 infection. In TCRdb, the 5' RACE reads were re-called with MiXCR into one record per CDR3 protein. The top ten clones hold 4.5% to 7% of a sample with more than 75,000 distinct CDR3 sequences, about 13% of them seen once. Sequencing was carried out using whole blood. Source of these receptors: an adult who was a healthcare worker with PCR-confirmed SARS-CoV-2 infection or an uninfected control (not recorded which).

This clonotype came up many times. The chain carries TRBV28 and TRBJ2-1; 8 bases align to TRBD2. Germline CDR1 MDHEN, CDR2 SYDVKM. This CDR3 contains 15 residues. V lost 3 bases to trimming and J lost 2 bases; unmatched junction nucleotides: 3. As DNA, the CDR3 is TGTGCCAGCAGTTTGGGCGGGAGGACCTACAATGAGCAGTTCTTC. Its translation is CASSLGGRTYNEQFF.

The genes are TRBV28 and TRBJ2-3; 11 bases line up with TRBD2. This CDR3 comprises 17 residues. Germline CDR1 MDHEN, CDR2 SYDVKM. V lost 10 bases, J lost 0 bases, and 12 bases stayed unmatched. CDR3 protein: CATTLAGEGTSTDTQYF. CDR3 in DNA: TGTGCCACCACACTAGCGGGAGAGGGGACTAGCACAGATACGCAGTATTTT.

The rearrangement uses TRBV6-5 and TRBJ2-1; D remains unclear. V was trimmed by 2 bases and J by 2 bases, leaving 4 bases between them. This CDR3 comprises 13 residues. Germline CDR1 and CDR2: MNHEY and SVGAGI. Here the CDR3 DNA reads TGTGCCAGCAGTTACCAACCCTACAATGAGCAGTTCTTC. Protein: CASSYQPYNEQFF.

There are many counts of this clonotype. The CDR3 loop reads CASRLAGVTGELFF. CDR3 nucleotides: TGTGCCAGCCGGCTAGCGGGGGTCACCGGGGAGCTGTTTTTT. The chain couples TRBV5-5 to TRBJ2-2, with TRBD2 matching 10 bases. Germline CDR1 reads SGHKS; CDR2 reads YYEKEE (reference sequence). This CDR3 comprises 14 residues. The V and J ends lost 7 bases and 4 bases, in that order; junction bases with no gene match: 4. The complete variable domain, with remaining parts taken from reference TRBV5-5 and TRBJ2-2, reads DAGVTQSPTHLIKTRGQQVTLRCSPISGHKSVSWYQQVLGQGPQFIFQYYEKEERGRGNFPDRFSARQFPNYSSELNVNALLLGDSALYLCASRLAGVTGELFFGEGSRLTVL.

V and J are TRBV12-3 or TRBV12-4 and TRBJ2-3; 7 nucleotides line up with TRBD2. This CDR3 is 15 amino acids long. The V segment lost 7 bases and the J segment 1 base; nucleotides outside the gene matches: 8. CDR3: CASTTGLDRTDTQYF. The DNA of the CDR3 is TGTGCCAGCACCACCGGACTAGACCGCACAGATACGCAGTATTTT.

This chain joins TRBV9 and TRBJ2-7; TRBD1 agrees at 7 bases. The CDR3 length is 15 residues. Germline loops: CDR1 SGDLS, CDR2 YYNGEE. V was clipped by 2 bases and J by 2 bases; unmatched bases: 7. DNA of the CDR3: TGTGCCAGCAGCGTCCATGGGACAGAACCCTACGAGCAGTACTTC. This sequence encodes CASSVHGTEPYEQYF.

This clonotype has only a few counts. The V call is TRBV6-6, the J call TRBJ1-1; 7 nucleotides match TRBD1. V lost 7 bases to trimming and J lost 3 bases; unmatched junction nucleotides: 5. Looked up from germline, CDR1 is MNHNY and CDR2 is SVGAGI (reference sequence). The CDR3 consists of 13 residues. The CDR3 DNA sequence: TGTGCCAGCATCCCCAGGGGGGACACTGAAGCTTTCTTT. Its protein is CASIPRGDTEAFF.

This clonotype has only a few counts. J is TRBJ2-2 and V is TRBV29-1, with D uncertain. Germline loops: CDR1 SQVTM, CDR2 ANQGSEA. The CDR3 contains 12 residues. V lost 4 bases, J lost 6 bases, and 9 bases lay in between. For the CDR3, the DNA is TGCAGCGTTGTCAAGGTACCCGGGGAGCTGTTTTTT. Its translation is CSVVKVPGELFF.

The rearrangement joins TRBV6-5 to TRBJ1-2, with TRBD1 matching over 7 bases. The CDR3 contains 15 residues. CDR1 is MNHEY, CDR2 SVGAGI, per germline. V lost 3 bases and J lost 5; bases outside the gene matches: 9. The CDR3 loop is CASSYSTGEGYGYTF. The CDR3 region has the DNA TGTGCCAGCAGTTATTCTACAGGGGAGGGGTATGGCTACACCTTC.

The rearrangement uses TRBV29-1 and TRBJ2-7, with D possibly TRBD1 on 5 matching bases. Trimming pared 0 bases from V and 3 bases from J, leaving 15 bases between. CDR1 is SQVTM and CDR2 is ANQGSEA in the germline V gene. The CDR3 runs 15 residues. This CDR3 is CSVEDWGGSGYEQYF. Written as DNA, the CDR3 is TGCAGCGTTGAAGATTGGGGCGGCAGTGGCTACGAGCAGTACTTC.

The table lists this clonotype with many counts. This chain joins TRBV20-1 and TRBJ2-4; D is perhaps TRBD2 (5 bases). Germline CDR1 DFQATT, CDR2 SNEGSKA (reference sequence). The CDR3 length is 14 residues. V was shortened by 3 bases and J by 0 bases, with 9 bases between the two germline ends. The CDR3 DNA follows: TGCAGTGCTAGCCCCGGACTAGCCAAAAACATTCAGTACTTC. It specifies CSASPGLAKNIQYF.

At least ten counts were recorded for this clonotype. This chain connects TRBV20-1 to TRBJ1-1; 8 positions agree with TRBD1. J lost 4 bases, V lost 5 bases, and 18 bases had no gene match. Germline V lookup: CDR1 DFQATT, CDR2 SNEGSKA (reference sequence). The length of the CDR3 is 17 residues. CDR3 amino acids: CSASVGGDRGISTEAFF. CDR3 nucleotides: TGCAGTGCTTCAGTGGGGGGAGACAGGGGAATTAGCACTGAAGCTTTCTTT.

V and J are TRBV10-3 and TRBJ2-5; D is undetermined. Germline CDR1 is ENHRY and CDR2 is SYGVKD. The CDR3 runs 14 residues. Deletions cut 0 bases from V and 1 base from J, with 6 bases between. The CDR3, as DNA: TGTGCCATCAGTGAGTCTGGCAGCCAAGAGACCCAGTACTTC. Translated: CAISESGSQETQYF.

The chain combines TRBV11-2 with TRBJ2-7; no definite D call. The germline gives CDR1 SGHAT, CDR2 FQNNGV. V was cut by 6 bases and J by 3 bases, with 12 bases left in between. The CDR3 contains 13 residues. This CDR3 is CASRRTPNYEQYF. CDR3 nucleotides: TGTGCCAGCAGGCGGACCCCCAACTACGAGCAGTACTTC.

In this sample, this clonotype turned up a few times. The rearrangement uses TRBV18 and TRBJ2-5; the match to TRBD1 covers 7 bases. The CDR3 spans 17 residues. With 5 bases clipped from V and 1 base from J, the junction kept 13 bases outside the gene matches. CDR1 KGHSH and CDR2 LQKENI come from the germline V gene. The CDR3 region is CASSTTVGGSSQETQYF. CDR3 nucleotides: TGTGCCAGCTCAACCACAGTAGGGGGCAGCTCCCAAGAGACCCAGTACTTC.

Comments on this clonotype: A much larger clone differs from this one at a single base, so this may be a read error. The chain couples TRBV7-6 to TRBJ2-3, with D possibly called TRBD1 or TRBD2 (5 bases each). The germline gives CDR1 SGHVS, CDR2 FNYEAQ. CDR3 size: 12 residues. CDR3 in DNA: TGTGCCAGCGGCTTCACTAGGGGTACGCAGTATTTT. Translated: CASGFTRGTQYF.

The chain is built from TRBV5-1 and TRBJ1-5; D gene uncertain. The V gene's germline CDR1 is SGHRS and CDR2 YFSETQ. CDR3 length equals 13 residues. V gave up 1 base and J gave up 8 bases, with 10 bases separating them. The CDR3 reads CASSLTVAEPQHF. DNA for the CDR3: TGCGCCAGCAGCTTGACAGTAGCGGAGCCCCAGCATTTT.

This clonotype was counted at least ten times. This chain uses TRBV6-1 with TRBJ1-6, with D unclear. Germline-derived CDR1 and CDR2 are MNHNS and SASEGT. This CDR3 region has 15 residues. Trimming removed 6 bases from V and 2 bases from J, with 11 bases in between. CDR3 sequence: CASRLRGTYNSPLHF. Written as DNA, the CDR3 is TGTGCCAGCAGGCTTCGGGGAACCTATAATTCACCCCTCCACTTT.

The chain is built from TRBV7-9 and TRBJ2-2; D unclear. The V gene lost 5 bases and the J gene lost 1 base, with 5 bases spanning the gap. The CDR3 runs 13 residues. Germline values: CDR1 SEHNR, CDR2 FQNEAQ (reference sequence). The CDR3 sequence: CASSPRNTGELFF. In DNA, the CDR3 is TGTGCCAGCAGCCCGAGGAACACCGGGGAGCTGTTTTTT. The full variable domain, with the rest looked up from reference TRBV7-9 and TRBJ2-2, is DTGVSQNPRHKITKRGQNVTFRCDPISEHNRLYWYRQTLGQGPEFLTYFQNEAQLEKSRLLSDRFSAERPKGSFSTLEIQRTEQGDSAMYLCASSPRNTGELFFGEGSRLTVL.

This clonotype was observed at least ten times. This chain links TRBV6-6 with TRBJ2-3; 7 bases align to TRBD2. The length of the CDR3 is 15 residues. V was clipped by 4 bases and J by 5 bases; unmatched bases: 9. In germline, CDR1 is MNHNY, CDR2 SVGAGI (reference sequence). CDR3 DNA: TGTGCCAGCAGTTCCGGGGAGGGCAGGGTAGATACGCAGTATTTT. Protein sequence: CASSSGEGRVDTQYF.

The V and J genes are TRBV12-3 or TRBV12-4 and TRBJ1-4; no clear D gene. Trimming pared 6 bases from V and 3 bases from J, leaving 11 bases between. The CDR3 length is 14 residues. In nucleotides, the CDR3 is TGTGCCAGCAGCTCTGGGAGGCCTAATGAAAAACTGTTTTTT. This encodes CASSSGRPNEKLFF.

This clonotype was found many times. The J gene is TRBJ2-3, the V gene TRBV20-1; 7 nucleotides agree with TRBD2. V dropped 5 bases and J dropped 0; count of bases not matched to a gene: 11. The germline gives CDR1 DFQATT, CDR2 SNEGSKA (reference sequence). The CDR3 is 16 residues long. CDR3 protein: CSAWGGISKSTDTQYF. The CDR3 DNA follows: TGCAGTGCTTGGGGGGGAATCTCCAAAAGCACAGATACGCAGTATTTT.

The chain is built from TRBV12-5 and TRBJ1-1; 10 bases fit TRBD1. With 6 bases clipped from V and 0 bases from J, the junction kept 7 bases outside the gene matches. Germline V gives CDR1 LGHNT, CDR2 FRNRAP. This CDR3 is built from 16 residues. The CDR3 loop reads CASGSPGTGVNTEAFF. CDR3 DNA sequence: TGTGCTAGTGGGTCCCCCGGGACAGGGGTGAACACTGAAGCTTTCTTT. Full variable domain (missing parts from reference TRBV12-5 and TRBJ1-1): DARVTQTPRHKVTEMGQEVTMRCQPILGHNTVFWYRQTMMQGLELLAYFRNRAPLDDSGMPKDRFSAEMPDATLATLKIQPSEPRDSAVYFCASGSPGTGVNTEAFFGQGTRLTVV.

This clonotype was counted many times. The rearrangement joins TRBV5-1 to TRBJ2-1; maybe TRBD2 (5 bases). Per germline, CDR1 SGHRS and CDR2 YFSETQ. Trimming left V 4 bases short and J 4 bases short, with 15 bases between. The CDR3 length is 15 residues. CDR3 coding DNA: TGCGCCAGCAGCGAGGTAGGCCGAGGGTACAATGAGCAGTTCTTC. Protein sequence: CASSEVGRGYNEQFF. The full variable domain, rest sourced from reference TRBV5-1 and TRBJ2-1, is KAGVTQTPRYLIKTRGQQVTLSCSPISGHRSVSWYQQTPGQGLQFLFEYFSETQRNKGNFPGRFSGRQFSNSRSEMNVSTLELGDSALYLCASSEVGRGYNEQFFGPGTRLTVL.

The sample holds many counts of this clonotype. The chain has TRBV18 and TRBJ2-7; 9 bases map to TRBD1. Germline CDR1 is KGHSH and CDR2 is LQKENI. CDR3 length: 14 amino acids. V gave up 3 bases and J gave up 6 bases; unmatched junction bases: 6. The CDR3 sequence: CASSPSRDRVEQYF. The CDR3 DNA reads TGTGCCAGCTCACCGTCCCGGGACAGGGTCGAGCAGTACTTC.

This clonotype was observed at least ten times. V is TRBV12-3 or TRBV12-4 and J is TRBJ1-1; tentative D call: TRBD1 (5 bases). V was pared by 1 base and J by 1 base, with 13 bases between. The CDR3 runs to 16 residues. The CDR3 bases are TGTGCCAGCAGTTTAGGGGTGGGTAGGGGGAACACTGAAGCTTTCTTT. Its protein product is CASSLGVGRGNTEAFF.

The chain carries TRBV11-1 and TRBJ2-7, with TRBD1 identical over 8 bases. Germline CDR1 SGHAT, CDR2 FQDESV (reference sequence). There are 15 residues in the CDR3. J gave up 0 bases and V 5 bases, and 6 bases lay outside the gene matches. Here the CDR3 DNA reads TGTGCCAGCAGCGCTTACAGGGGGAACTCCTACGAGCAGTACTTC. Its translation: CASSAYRGNSYEQYF.

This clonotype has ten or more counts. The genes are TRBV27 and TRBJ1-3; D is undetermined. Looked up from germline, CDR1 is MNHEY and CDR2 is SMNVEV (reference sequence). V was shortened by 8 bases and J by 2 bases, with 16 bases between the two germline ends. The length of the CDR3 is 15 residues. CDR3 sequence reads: CASGVSRGTGNTIYF. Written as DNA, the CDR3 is TGTGCCAGCGGAGTTTCGCGAGGAACTGGAAACACCATATATTTT.

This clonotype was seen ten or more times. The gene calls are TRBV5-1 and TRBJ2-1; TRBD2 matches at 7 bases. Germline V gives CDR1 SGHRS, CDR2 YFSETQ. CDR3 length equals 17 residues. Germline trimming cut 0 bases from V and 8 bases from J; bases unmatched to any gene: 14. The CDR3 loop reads CASSLERTSLSSDEQFF. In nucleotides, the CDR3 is TGCGCCAGCAGCTTGGAGCGGACTAGTCTCTCGTCTGATGAGCAGTTCTTC.